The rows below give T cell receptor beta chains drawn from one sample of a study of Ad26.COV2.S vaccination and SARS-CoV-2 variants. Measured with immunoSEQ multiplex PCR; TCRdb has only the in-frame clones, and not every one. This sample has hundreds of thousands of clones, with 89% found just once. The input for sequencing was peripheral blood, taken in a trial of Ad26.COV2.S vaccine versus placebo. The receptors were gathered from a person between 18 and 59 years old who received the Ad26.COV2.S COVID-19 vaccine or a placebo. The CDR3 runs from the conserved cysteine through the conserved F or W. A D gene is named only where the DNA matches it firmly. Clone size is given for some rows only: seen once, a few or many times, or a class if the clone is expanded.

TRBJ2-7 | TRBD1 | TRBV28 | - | CASSAPGTVSEQYF | TGTGCCAGCAGTGCACCTGGGACAGTCTCCGAGCAGTACTTC
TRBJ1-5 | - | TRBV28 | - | CAILTGEAGSSNQPQHF | TGTGCCATTTTAACTGGGGAAGCGGGGTCTAGCAATCAGCCCCAGCATTTT
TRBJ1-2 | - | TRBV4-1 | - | CASSHHGQSNYGYTF | TGCGCCAGCAGCCATCACGGGCAGTCCAACTATGGCTACACCTTC
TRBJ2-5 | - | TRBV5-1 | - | CASSLGLGFAQETQYF | TGCGCCAGCAGCTTGGGACTAGGGTTTGCCCAAGAGACCCAGTACTTC
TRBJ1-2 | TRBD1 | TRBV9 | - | CASSATGTAFFYGYTF | TGTGCCAGCAGCGCGACAGGGACTGCGTTCTTCTATGGCTACACCTTC
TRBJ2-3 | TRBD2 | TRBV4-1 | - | CASSQVGLAGGTQYF | TGCGCCAGCAGCCAAGTGGGACTAGCGGGGGGTACGCAGTATTTT
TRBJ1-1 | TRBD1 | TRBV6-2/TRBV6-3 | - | CASSYSIQGAEAFF | TGTGCCAGCAGTTACTCAATACAGGGGGCTGAAGCTTTCTTT
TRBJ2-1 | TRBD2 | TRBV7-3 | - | CASSSARAGPNEQFF | TGTGCCAGCAGCTCAGCGAGAGCGGGACCCAATGAGCAGTTCTTC
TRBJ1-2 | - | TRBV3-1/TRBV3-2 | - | CASGERGYTF | TGTGCCAGCGGGGAGAGGGGCTACACCTTC
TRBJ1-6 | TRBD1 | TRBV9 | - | CASSADRSGPSPLHF | TGTGCCAGCAGCGCGGACAGGAGCGGTCCCTCACCCCTCCACTTT
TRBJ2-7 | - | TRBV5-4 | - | CASSLGDLAQQYF | TGTGCCAGCAGCTTGGGGGATCTAGCGCAGCAGTACTTC
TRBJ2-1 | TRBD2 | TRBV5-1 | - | CASSWGLADYNEQFF | TGCGCCAGCAGCTGGGGACTAGCGGACTACAATGAGCAGTTCTTC
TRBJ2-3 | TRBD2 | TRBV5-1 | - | CASSLASGRKDTQYF | TGCGCCAGCAGCTTGGCCAGCGGGAGGAAGGATACGCAGTATTTT
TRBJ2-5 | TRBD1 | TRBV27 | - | CASSPTGGFQETQYF | TGTGCCAGCAGCCCGACAGGGGGCTTTCAAGAGACCCAGTACTTC
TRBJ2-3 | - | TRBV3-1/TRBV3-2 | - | CASSQARPLGPRADTQYF | TGTGCCAGCAGCCAAGCTCGCCCCTTGGGCCCCCGGGCCGATACGCAGTATTTT
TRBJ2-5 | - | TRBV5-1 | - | CASSWGRGEETQYF | TGCGCCAGCAGCTGGGGGAGAGGGGAAGAGACCCAGTACTTC
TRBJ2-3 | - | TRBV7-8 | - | CASSRGRGRADTQYF | TGTGCCAGCAGCCGAGGTAGGGGGAGGGCAGATACGCAGTATTTT
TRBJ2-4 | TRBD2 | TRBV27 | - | CASREVAGAKNIQYF | TGTGCCAGCAGGGAAGTAGCGGGGGCCAAAAACATTCAGTACTTC
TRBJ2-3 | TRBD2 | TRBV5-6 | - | CASSLGAGPIRDTQYF | TGTGCCAGCAGCTTGGGAGCGGGACCTATTAGGGATACGCAGTATTTT
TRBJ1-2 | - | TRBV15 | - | CATSRNLGNYGYTF | TGTGCCACCAGCAGAAATTTGGGGAACTATGGCTACACCTTC
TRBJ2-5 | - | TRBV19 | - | CASSSTGGGETQYF | TGTGCCAGTAGTTCGACAGGAGGGGGAGAGACCCAGTACTTC
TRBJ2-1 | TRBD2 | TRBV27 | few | CASRLGASGLYNEQFF | TGTGCCAGCAGGTTAGGGGCTAGCGGGCTTTACAATGAGCAGTTCTTC
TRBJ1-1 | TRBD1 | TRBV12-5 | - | CAPNPWGQTNTEAFF | TGTGCCCCCAATCCGTGGGGACAGACGAACACTGAAGCTTTCTTT
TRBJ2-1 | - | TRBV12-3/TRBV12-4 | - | CASRLRGRGEQFF | TGTGCCAGCAGACTCAGGGGGAGGGGTGAGCAGTTCTTC
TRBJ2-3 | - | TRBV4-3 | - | CASSQNNPPQDTQYF | TGCGCCAGCAGCCAAAACAACCCCCCCCAAGATACGCAGTATTTT
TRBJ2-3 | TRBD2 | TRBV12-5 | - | CASGLAGTSGTDTQYF | TGTGCTAGTGGTTTGGCCGGGACTAGCGGCACAGATACGCAGTATTTT
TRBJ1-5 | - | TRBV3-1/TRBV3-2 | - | CASSHGGAGQPQHF | TGTGCCAGCAGCCATGGAGGGGCAGGGCAGCCCCAGCATTTT
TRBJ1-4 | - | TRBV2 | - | CASSIPNNEKLFF | TGTGCCAGCAGTATACCTAATAATGAAAAACTGTTTTTT
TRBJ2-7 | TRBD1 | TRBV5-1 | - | CASSLRSGQGNTMYF | TGCGCCAGCAGCTTGCGCTCTGGACAGGGTAACACGATGTACTTC
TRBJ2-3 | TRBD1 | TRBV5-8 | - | CASSTGQGPTDTQYF | TGTGCCAGCAGCACGGGACAGGGCCCCACAGATACGCAGTATTTT
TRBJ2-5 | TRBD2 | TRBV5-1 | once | CASSPGTSGLLRETQYF | TGCGCCAGCAGCCCCGGGACTAGCGGACTGCTTCGGGAGACCCAGTACTTC
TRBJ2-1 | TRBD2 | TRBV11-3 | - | CASSLGIPLAGVEYNEQFF | TGTGCCAGCAGCTTAGGAATACCCCTAGCGGGGGTTGAGTACAATGAGCAGTTCTTC